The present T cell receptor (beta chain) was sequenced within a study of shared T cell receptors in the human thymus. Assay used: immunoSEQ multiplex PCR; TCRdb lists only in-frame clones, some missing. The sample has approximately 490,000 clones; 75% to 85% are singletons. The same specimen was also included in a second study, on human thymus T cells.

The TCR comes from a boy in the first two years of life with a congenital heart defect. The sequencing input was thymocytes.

The CDR3 DNA reads as TGTGCCACCAGCAGAGAACCGAGACTAGCGGATAGCACAGATACGCAGTATTTT. Its translation is CATSREPRLADSTDTQYF. The rearrangement uses TRBV15 and TRBJ2-3; 9 bases map to TRBD2. Germline CDR1 is LNHNV and CDR2 is YYDKDF (reference sequence). The CDR3 length is 18 residues. The junction had 7 bases not matched to a gene; V was cut back by 0 bases and J by 0 bases.